Below, one T cell receptor (beta chain) is given with its context. This entry is derived from a study of control samples from healthy donors and cancer patients. Generated by immunoSEQ multiplex PCR, the TCRdb table keeps only in-frame clones and is missing some. This table holds more than 85,000 clones, approximately 84% found once. J gave up 1 base and V 3 bases, and 3 bases lay outside the gene matches. Germline lookup yields CDR1 MGHRA and CDR2 YSYEKL. The CDR3 is 14 amino acids. V gene TRBV4-1 combines with J gene TRBJ2-7; 7 bases line up with TRBD1. Sequenced input: PBMCs. This clonotype was sampled from a man between 65 and 85 years old with lung cancer. Here the CDR3 DNA reads TGCGCCAGCAGCCATGGGACAGCGTCCTACGAGCAGTACTTC. Translation gives CASSHGTASYEQYF.